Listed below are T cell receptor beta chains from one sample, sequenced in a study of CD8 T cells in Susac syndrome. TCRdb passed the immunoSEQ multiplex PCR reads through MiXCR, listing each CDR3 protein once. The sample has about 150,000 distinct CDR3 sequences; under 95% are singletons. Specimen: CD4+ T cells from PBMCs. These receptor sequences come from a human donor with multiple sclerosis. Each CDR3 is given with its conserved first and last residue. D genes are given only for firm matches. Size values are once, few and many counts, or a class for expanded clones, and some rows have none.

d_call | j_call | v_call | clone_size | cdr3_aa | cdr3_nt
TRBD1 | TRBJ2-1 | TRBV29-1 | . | CSVEGQEGDEQFF | TGCAGCGTTGAGGGACAGGAGGGCGATGAGCAGTTCTTC
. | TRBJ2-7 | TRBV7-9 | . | CASSPDSLYEQYF | TGTGCCAGCAGCCCAGACAGCCTCTACGAGCAGTACTTC
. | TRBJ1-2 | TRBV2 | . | CASSEALGFGRYTF | TGTGCCAGCAGTGAAGCGCTTGGGTTTGGGCGCTACACCTTC
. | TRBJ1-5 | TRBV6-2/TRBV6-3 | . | CASGETSNQPQHF | TGTGCCAGCGGAGAGACTTCCAATCAGCCCCAGCATTTT
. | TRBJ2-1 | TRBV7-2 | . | CASSRWAGSGREQFF | TGTGCCAGCAGCCGCTGGGCGGGGAGTGGTAGGGAGCAGTTCTTC
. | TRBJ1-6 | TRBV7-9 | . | CASSLYGGGSYNSPLHF | TGTGCCAGCAGCTTATATGGGGGGGGCTCCTATAATTCACCCCTCCACTTT
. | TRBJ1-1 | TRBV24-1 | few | CATSGGVRGQNTEAFF | TGTGCCACCAGTGGTGGGGTCCGGGGTCAGAACACTGAAGCTTTCTTT
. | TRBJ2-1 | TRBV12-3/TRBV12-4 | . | CASRPDTYNEQFF | TGTGCCAGCAGACCTGACACATACAATGAGCAGTTCTTC
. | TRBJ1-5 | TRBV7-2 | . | CASSLDGTLPNQPQHF | TGTGCCAGCAGCTTAGACGGGACCCTGCCCAATCAGCCCCAGCATTTT
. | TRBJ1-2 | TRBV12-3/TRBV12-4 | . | CASSFETNGYTF | TGTGCCAGCAGTTTCGAGACGAATGGCTACACCTTC
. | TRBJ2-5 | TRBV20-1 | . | CSATRTDSQETQYF | TGCAGTGCTACCCGGACAGACAGCCAAGAGACCCAGTACTTC
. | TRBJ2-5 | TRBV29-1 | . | CSASQNQETQYF | TGCAGCGCTTCCCAGAACCAAGAGACCCAGTACTTC
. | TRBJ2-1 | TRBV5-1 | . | CASSSSMPLETNEQFF | TGCGCCAGCAGCTCCTCAATGCCACTAGAAACCAATGAGCAGTTCTTC
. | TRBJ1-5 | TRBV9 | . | CASSGDDSNQPQHF | TGTGCCAGCAGCGGGGATGATAGCAATCAGCCCCAGCATTTT
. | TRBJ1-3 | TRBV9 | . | CASSVAPRTGNTIYF | TGTGCCAGCAGCGTAGCCCCACGAACGGGAAACACCATATATTTT
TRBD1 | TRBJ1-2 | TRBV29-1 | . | CSVEGTGNYGYTF | TGCAGCGTTGAAGGGACAGGGAACTATGGCTACACCTTC